Listed below are T cell receptor beta chains from one sample, sequenced in a study of CD8+ T cells in alopecia areata. Repertoires were generated with immunoSEQ multiplex PCR, while TCRdb's copy carries only in-frame clones and drops some. The data contain about 140,000 clones, about four fifths of them singletons. The sequencing here drew on CD8+ T cells sorted from blood, taken at week 4, from a patient treated with tofacitinib. These receptors all stem from a human donor with alopecia areata. Both conserved end residues are part of each CDR3. Fields, in order: V gene, J gene, D gene, clone size, CDR3 DNA, CDR3 protein. A D gene is named only where the DNA matches it firmly. The size of a clone is reported for some rows only, either as once, few or many, or as a class for expanded clones.

V gene: TRBV5-1; J gene: TRBJ1-1; D gene: -; clone size: -; CDR3 DNA: TGCGCCAGCAGCTTGGTTTTTAACACTGAAGCTTTCTTT; CDR3 protein: CASSLVFNTEAFF
V gene: TRBV10-3; J gene: TRBJ2-5; D gene: -; clone size: -; CDR3 DNA: TGTGCCAGTAAGACCGACCAGTACTTC; CDR3 protein: CASKTDQYF
V gene: TRBV19; J gene: TRBJ2-5; D gene: -; clone size: -; CDR3 DNA: TGTGCCAGTAGTTGGACGCGGGCGGAGACCCAGTACTTC; CDR3 protein: CASSWTRAETQYF
V gene: TRBV4-1; J gene: TRBJ2-7; D gene: -; clone size: -; CDR3 DNA: TGCGCCAGCAGCCAAGGTGGTGGCGAGCAGTACTTC; CDR3 protein: CASSQGGGEQYF
V gene: TRBV7-2; J gene: TRBJ1-2; D gene: TRBD1; clone size: -; CDR3 DNA: TGTGCCAGCAACCGCCGAACAGGGGAGAGCTACGGCTACACCTTC; CDR3 protein: CASNRRTGESYGYTF
V gene: TRBV4-1; J gene: TRBJ1-2; D gene: -; clone size: once; CDR3 DNA: TGCGCCAGCAGCGGACCGGGGGGGAATGGCTACACCTTC; CDR3 protein: CASSGPGGNGYTF
V gene: TRBV27; J gene: TRBJ2-2; D gene: TRBD1; clone size: -; CDR3 DNA: TGTGCCAGCAGTCACCGGGACAGGGCCACCGGGGAGCTGTTTTTT; CDR3 protein: CASSHRDRATGELFF
V gene: TRBV13; J gene: TRBJ2-7; D gene: TRBD2; clone size: -; CDR3 DNA: TGTGCCAGCAGCTTAAAGCGGGGGCCCTCCTACGAGCAGTACTTC; CDR3 protein: CASSLKRGPSYEQYF
V gene: TRBV4-3; J gene: TRBJ2-2; D gene: -; clone size: -; CDR3 DNA: TGCGCCAGCAGCCAGGGAGAGGAGACCGGGGAGCTGTTTTTT; CDR3 protein: CASSQGEETGELFF
V gene: TRBV19; J gene: TRBJ2-7; D gene: -; clone size: -; CDR3 DNA: TGTGCCAGTAGTATCCGGGATTCCTACGAGCAGTACTTC; CDR3 protein: CASSIRDSYEQYF
V gene: TRBV6-5; J gene: TRBJ2-7; D gene: TRBD2; clone size: -; CDR3 DNA: TGTGCCAGCAGCCCGCGGGGGAGCCCCTACGAGCAGTACTTC; CDR3 protein: CASSPRGSPYEQYF
V gene: TRBV5-4; J gene: TRBJ2-7; D gene: TRBD1; clone size: -; CDR3 DNA: TGTGCCAGCAGCCTCGGGACAGGAGGAACCTACGAGCAGTACTTC; CDR3 protein: CASSLGTGGTYEQYF
V gene: TRBV4-2; J gene: TRBJ1-2; D gene: -; clone size: -; CDR3 DNA: TGTGCCAGCAGCCAAGATGCACAGAACCCTTTCTATGGCTACACCTTC; CDR3 protein: CASSQDAQNPFYGYTF
V gene: TRBV7-2; J gene: TRBJ2-7; D gene: -; clone size: -; CDR3 DNA: TGTGCCAGCAGCTTATACGGCTGGGCCGAGCAGTACTTC; CDR3 protein: CASSLYGWAEQYF
V gene: TRBV27; J gene: TRBJ2-7; D gene: -; clone size: -; CDR3 DNA: TGTGCCAGCAGTCCGACAGGTAACGAGCAGTACTTC; CDR3 protein: CASSPTGNEQYF
V gene: TRBV7-2; J gene: TRBJ1-2; D gene: -; clone size: -; CDR3 DNA: TGTGCCAGCAGCTTTTTCGCCGGGACAACTAACTATGGCTACACCTTC; CDR3 protein: CASSFFAGTTNYGYTF